This TCR beta chain was sequenced during a study of blood T cell repertoires in COVID-19. The CDR3 sequence is 14 residues long. Germline V gene lookup returns CDR1 LNHDA and CDR2 SQIVND (reference sequence). The V gene end was trimmed by 6 bases and the J gene end by 3 bases; junction bases not matched to a gene: 5. In the source study's methods: Amplification of reference gene primers provided the estimated nucleated cell counts. The protocol was immunoSEQ multiplex PCR, while the TCRdb copy is restricted to in-frame clones and leaves out a portion. Clone size and the V and J calls come from that table; the DNA yielded D and trimming. The profile covers about 69,000 clones, with nearly 90% appearing a single time and about 5% taken by the ten largest.

The clonotype comes from a woman aged 45-59 years with active COVID-19. The rearrangement uses TRBV19 and TRBJ2-7; 10 nucleotides align to TRBD1. Sequenced: peripheral blood. The CDR3 reads CASSPGTGDYEQYF. CDR3 DNA: TGTGCCAGTAGCCCTGGGACAGGGGACTACGAGCAGTACTTC.